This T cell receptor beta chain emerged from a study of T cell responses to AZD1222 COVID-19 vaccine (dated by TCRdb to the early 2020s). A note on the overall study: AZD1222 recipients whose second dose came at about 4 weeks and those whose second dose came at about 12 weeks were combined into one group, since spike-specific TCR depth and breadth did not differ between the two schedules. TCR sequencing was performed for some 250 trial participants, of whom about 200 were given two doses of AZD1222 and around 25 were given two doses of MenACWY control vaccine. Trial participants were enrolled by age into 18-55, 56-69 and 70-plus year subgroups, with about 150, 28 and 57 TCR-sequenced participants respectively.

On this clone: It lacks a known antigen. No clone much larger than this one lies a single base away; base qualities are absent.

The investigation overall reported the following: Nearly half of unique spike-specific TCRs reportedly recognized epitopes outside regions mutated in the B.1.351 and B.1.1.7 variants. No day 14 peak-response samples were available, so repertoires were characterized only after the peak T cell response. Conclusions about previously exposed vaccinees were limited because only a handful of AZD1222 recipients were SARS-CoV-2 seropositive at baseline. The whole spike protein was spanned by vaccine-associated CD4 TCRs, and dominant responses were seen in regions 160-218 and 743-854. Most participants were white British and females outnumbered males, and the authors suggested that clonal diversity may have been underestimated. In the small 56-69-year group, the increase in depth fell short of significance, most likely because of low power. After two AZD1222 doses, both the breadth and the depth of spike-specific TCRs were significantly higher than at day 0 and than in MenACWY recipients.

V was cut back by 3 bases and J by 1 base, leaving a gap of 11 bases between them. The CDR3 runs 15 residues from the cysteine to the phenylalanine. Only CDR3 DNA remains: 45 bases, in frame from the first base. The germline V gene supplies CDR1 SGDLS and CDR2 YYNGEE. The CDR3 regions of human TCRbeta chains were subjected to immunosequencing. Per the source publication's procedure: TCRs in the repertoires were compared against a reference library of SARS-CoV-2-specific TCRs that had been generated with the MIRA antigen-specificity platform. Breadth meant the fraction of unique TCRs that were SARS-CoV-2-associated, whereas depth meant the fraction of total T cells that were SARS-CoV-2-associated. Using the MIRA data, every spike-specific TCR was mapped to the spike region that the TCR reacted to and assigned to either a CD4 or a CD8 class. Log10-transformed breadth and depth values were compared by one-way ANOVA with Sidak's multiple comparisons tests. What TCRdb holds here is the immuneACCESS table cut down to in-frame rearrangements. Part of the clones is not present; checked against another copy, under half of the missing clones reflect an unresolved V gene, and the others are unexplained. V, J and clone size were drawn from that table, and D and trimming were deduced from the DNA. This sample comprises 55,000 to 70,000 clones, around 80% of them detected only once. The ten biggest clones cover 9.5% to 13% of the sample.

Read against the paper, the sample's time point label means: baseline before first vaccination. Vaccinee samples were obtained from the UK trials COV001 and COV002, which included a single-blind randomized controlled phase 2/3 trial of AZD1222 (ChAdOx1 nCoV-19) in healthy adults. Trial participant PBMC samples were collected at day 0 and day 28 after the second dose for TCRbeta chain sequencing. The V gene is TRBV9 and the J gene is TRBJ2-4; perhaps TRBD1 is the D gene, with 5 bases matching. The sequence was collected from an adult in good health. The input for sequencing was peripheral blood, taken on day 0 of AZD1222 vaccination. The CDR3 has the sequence CASSEEGVAKNIQYF. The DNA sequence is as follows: TGTGCCAGCAGCGAAGAAGGGGTGGCCAAAAACATTCAGTACTTC.